These 25 T cell receptor beta chains originate from one sample sequenced in a study of T cell responses to AZD1222 COVID-19 vaccine. Clones were sequenced by immunoSEQ multiplex PCR, and TCRdb holds only the in-frame ones, with some missing. The sample lists about 120,000 clones; around 90% were seen once. The source was peripheral blood, collected on day 0 of MenACWY control vaccination. These receptors originate from an adult in good health.

The V and J genes are TRBV27 and TRBJ2-1; the match to TRBD2 covers 7 bases. The V gene end was trimmed by 2 bases and the J gene end by 8 bases; junction bases not matched to a gene: 6. The CDR3 is made up of 14 amino acids. Germline CDR1 is MNHEY and CDR2 is SMNVEV (reference sequence). DNA for the CDR3: TGTGCCAGCAGTTTAACTACTAGCGACGATGAGCAGTTCTTC. This sequence encodes CASSLTTSDDEQFF.

The chain recombines TRBV29-1 with TRBJ1-2, with D perhaps matching TRBD1 (6 bases). This CDR3 is 13 amino acids long. V was pared by 4 bases and J by 5 bases, with 14 bases between. From germline, CDR1 is SQVTM and CDR2 ANQGSEA. The CDR3 DNA is TGCAGCGTTGTGATGGGGGCAGGGTATGGCTACACCTTC. Residues: CSVVMGAGYGYTF.

This chain joins TRBV6-5 and TRBJ1-1; D is uncertain. The CDR3 totals 12 residues. Per germline, CDR1 MNHEY and CDR2 SVGAGI. Trimming left V 3 bases short and J 1 base short, with 3 bases between. Written as DNA, the CDR3 is TGTGCCAGCAGTTATGCGAACACTGAAGCTTTCTTT. It translates to CASSYANTEAFF.

The V gene is TRBV29-1, the J gene TRBJ1-5; perhaps TRBD1 as D (5 bases). V gave up 7 bases and J gave up 5 bases, with 24 bases separating them. This CDR3 is built from 16 residues. Germline CDR1 SQVTM, CDR2 ANQGSEA. The CDR3 is CSAERKGPTAHQPQHF. The CDR3 region has the DNA TGCAGCGCCGAACGAAAGGGGCCAACTGCCCATCAGCCCCAGCATTTT.

The V and J genes are TRBV5-1 and TRBJ2-7, with 7 bases lining up with TRBD1. The CDR3 contains 15 residues. The ends lost 4 bases at V and 3 bases at J; junction bases unmatched: 10. Germline assignment: CDR1 SGHRS and CDR2 YFSETQ. In nucleotides, the CDR3 is TGCGCCAGCAGCGAAGACAGGGTAAGGGGCTACGAGCAGTACTTC. Translating gives CASSEDRVRGYEQYF.

This chain uses TRBV27 with TRBJ1-6, with TRBD1 as a possible D gene (5 bases). V lost 4 bases and J 10 bases, leaving 11 bases between the germline ends. Germline V gene sequence: CDR1 MNHEY, CDR2 SMNVEV (reference sequence). This CDR3 is built from 13 residues. The CDR3 DNA reads as TGTGCCAGCAGTTGGGGGGGTCGCTCACCCCTCCACTTT. Translated: CASSWGGRSPLHF.

CDR3 DNA sequence: TGTGCCAGCAGCTTCCGCGAGGGGTCAGCCTACGAGCAGTACTTC. This sequence encodes CASSFREGSAYEQYF. The J gene is TRBJ2-7, the V gene TRBV7-8, with D perhaps matching TRBD1 or TRBD2 (5 bases each). Germline CDR1 is SGHVS and CDR2 is FQNEAQ. The length of the CDR3 is 15 residues. Trimming removed 3 bases at V and 2 bases at J, with 14 bases between.

The chain recombines TRBV30 with TRBJ1-2; no clear D. V lost 3 bases and J lost 2, with 7 bases in between. Germline V gives CDR1 GTSNPN, CDR2 SVGIG (reference sequence). This CDR3 spans 12 amino acids. The CDR3 here is CAWRSVNYGYTF. CDR3 coding DNA: TGTGCCTGGAGATCGGTGAACTATGGCTACACCTTC.

V and J are TRBV27 and TRBJ1-1; D unresolved. V lost 1 base and J 4 bases, leaving 7 bases between the germline ends. The CDR3 runs 13 residues. CDR1 is MNHEY, CDR2 SMNVEV, per germline (reference sequence). Here the CDR3 DNA reads TGTGCCAGCAGTTTATTTAGAGCCACTGAAGCTTTCTTT. This encodes CASSLFRATEAFF.

The chain is built from TRBV5-4 and TRBJ1-2; D is uncertain. Looked up from germline, CDR1 is SGHNT and CDR2 is YYREEE (reference sequence). The CDR3 covers 14 residues. The V end was cut by 1 base, the J end by 7 bases, with 14 bases between. The CDR3 nucleotides read TGTGCCAGCAGCTTGAGCTGGGTCGCTCGTGGCTACACCTTC. The encoded protein is CASSLSWVARGYTF. Drawing the rest from reference TRBV5-4 and TRBJ1-2, the complete variable domain is ETGVTQSPTHLIKTRGQQVTLRCSSQSGHNTVSWYQQALGQGPQFIFQYYREEENGRGNFPPRFSGLQFPNYSSELNVNALELDDSALYLCASSLSWVARGYTFGSGTRLTVV.

The chain carries TRBV11-1 and TRBJ1-1; 10 bases align to TRBD1. Germline V gene sequence: CDR1 SGHAT, CDR2 FQDESV (reference sequence). The CDR3 is 13 residues long. Losses at the gene ends were 4 bases for V and 5 bases for J; bases not matched to a gene: 1. CDR3 sequence reads: CASSSDRGTEAFF. The DNA for the CDR3 is TGTGCCAGCAGCTCGGACAGGGGGACTGAAGCTTTCTTT.

The chain couples TRBV5-4 to TRBJ2-7, with D possibly being TRBD2 (6 bases). This CDR3 has 16 residues. Germline loops: CDR1 SGHNT, CDR2 YYREEE (reference sequence). V lost 4 bases, J lost 0 bases, and 17 bases lay in between. The CDR3 region is CASSKEVAVVSYEQYF. CDR3 sequence (DNA): TGTGCCAGCAGCAAAGAGGTAGCGGTCGTCTCCTACGAGCAGTACTTC.

For this clone: The same CDR3 also results from other DNA sequences found in this sample. The rearrangement links TRBV6-5 to TRBJ1-5; TRBD1 aligns across 7 bases. Germline-derived CDR1 and CDR2 are MNHEY and SVGAGI. The CDR3 has 15 amino acids. With 7 bases clipped from V and 1 base from J, the junction kept 7 bases outside the gene matches. The CDR3 DNA sequence: TGTGCCAGCACCCGACAGGGCTTGAGCAATCAGCCCCAGCATTTT. Protein sequence: CASTRQGLSNQPQHF.

This clone was picked up one time. V is TRBV29-1 and J is TRBJ1-1; D not certain. V was cut by 6 bases and J by 2 bases, with 4 bases left in between. Germline CDR1 and CDR2: SQVTM and ANQGSEA. The CDR3 is 10 residues long. The CDR3 loop reads CSVANTEAFF. The CDR3 region has the DNA TGCAGCGTGGCCAACACTGAAGCTTTCTTT.

V is TRBV7-9 and J is TRBJ1-3, with unresolved D. This CDR3 has 15 residues. Germline V lookup: CDR1 SEHNR, CDR2 FQNEAQ (reference sequence). V gave up 5 bases and J gave up 4 bases, with 15 bases separating them. CDR3 bases: TGTGCCAGCAGCCCGAAGAGGCGCCTGGGAAACACCATATATTTT. Amino acids: CASSPKRRLGNTIYF.

The chain employs TRBV27 and TRBJ2-4; 7 bases line up with TRBD2. The J segment lost 0 bases and the V segment lost 5 bases, leaving 7 bases of the junction unmatched. Germline CDR1 is MNHEY and CDR2 is SMNVEV (reference sequence). This CDR3 has 16 amino acids. The CDR3 region has the DNA TGTGCCAGCAGTCCCAAGCGGGACGCAGCCAAAAACATTCAGTACTTC. Translated, it gives CASSPKRDAAKNIQYF.

As for this clone: Other DNA sequences in the same sample also yield this CDR3. The chain combines TRBV29-1 with TRBJ1-2; D remains unclear. The CDR3 loop spans 11 amino acids. Germline assignment: CDR1 SQVTM and CDR2 ANQGSEA. V lost 1 base and J 8 bases, leaving 8 bases between the germline ends. CDR3 in DNA: TGCAGCGTTGAAGTCCGTTACGGCTACACCTTC. It encodes CSVEVRYGYTF.

V is TRBV4-1 and J is TRBJ2-7; D is possibly TRBD1 (6 bases). Trimming cost V 5 bases and J 3 bases, with 14 bases left between them. The germline gives CDR1 MGHRA, CDR2 YSYEKL. CDR3 length: 14 residues. Written as DNA, the CDR3 is TGCGCCAGCAGCTTAAGGGGGACCGACTACGAGCAGTACTTC. It translates to CASSLRGTDYEQYF.

The chain employs TRBV30 and TRBJ1-5; D call uncertain. This CDR3 spans 13 amino acids. Germline CDR1 GTSNPN, CDR2 SVGIG (reference sequence). V shed 3 bases and J shed 3 bases, with 9 bases lying between them. The CDR3 region is CAWSAVDNQPQHF. DNA for the CDR3: TGTGCCTGGAGCGCCGTGGACAATCAGCCCCAGCATTTT.

The V and J genes are TRBV27 and TRBJ2-2, with 9 bases aligning to TRBD2. CDR3 length: 15 residues. J lost 4 bases, V lost 7 bases, and 7 bases had no gene match. Germline V gene data show CDR1 as MNHEY and CDR2 as SMNVEV (reference sequence). For the CDR3, the DNA is TGTGCCAGCAATGCGGGAGGGCGGGGCACCGGGGAGCTGTTTTTT. This encodes CASNAGGRGTGELFF.

The gene calls are TRBV7-9 and TRBJ1-2, with D possibly TRBD1 on 5 matching bases. The V and J ends lost 4 bases and 11 bases respectively, with 14 bases between them. The CDR3 runs 12 residues. Germline lookup yields CDR1 SEHNR and CDR2 FQNEAQ (reference sequence). DNA for the CDR3: TGTGCCAGCAGCTGGGGGGTCGAAGGTTACACCTTC. Its protein product is CASSWGVEGYTF.

The chain combines TRBV5-4 with TRBJ2-7, with a possible D match to TRBD2 (6 bases). The germline CDR1 and CDR2 sequences are SGHNT and YYREEE (reference sequence). This CDR3 has 15 residues. V lost 0 bases to trimming and J lost 6 bases, with 16 bases between them. CDR3 sequence reads: CASSLEGGILSEQYF. The CDR3 coding sequence is TGTGCCAGCAGCTTGGAAGGCGGGATACTTAGCGAGCAGTACTTC.

This clone was recorded only once. The V call is TRBV2, the J call TRBJ1-3; D not certain. V was cut by 6 bases and J by 8 bases, with 14 bases left in between. The germline gives CDR1 SNHLY, CDR2 FYNNEI. CDR3 length: 13 residues. The CDR3 region has the DNA TGTGCCAGCAGACACTCCTCATCTGACACCATATATTTT. This sequence encodes CASRHSSSDTIYF.

The V call is TRBV6-1, the J call TRBJ1-4; D gene ambiguous. This CDR3 contains 13 residues. The germline V gene encodes CDR1 MNHNS and CDR2 SASEGT. V lost 1 base and J 10 bases, leaving 10 bases between the germline ends. This CDR3 is CASSEVSWVKLFF. The CDR3 DNA reads TGTGCCAGCAGTGAAGTTAGTTGGGTAAAACTGTTTTTT.

This chain joins TRBV2 and TRBJ1-4; the match to TRBD1 covers 7 bases. V gave up 8 bases and J gave up 6 bases; unmatched junction bases: 6. The CDR3 spans 13 residues. CDR1 is SNHLY and CDR2 is FYNNEI in the germline V gene. CDR3 loop: CASQRGRDEKLFF. The CDR3 bases are TGTGCCAGCCAAAGGGGGCGAGATGAAAAACTGTTTTTT.